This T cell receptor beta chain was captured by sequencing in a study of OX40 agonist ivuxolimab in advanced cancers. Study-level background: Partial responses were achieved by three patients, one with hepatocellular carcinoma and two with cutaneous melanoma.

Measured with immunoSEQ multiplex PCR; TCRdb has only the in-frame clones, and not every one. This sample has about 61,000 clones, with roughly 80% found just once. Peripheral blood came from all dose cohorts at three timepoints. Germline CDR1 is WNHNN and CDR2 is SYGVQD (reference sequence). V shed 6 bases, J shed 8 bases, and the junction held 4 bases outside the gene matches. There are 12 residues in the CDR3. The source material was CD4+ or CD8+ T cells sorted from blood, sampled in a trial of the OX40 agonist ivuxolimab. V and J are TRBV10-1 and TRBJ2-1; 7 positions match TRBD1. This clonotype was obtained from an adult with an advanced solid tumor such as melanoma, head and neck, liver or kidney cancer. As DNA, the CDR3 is TGCGCCAGCAGACTCGACAGGGATGAGCAGTTCTTC. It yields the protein CASRLDRDEQFF.